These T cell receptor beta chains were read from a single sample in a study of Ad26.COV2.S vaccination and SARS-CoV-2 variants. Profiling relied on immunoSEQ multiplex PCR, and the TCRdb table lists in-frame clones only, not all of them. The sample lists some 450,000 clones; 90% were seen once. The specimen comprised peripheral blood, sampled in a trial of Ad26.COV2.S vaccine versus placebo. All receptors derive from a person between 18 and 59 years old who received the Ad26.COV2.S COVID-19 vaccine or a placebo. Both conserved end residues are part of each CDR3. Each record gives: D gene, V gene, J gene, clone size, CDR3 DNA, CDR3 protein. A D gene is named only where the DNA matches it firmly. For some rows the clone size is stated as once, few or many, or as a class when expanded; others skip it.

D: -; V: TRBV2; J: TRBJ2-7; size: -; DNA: TGTGCCACCTCGACTTCGGTCTACGAGCAGTACTTC; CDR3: CATSTSVYEQYF
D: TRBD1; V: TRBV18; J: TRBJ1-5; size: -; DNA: TGTGCCAGCTCATCAACAGGGGGCACGAGCAATCAGCCCCAGCATTTT; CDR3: CASSSTGGTSNQPQHF
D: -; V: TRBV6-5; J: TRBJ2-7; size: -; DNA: TGTGCCAGCAGTTACTCAGTGGGGTACGAGCAGTACTTC; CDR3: CASSYSVGYEQYF
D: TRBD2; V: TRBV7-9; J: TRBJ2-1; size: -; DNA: TGTGCCAGCAACCTACTAGCGGGAGAGGGCAATGAGCAGTTCTTC; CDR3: CASNLLAGEGNEQFF
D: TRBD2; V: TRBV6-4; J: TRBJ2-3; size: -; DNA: TGTGCCAGCAGTGAGGGACTAGCGGGACCAGATACGCAGTATTTT; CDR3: CASSEGLAGPDTQYF
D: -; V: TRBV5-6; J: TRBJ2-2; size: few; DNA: TGTGCCAGCAGCTTGGTAGAGGGCACCGGGGAGCTGTTTTTT; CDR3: CASSLVEGTGELFF
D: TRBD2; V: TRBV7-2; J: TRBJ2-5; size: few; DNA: TGTGCCAGCAGCGGGGGGGTTACGCAAGAGACCCAGTACTTC; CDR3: CASSGGVTQETQYF
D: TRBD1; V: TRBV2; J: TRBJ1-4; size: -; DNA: TGTGCCAGCAGTGAAGCTCCGGGACAGTCCGAAAAACTGTTTTTT; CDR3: CASSEAPGQSEKLFF
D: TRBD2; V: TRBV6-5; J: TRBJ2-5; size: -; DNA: TGTGCCAGCAGTTACGGCCCTAGCGGGAGCCAAGAGACCCAGTACTTC; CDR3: CASSYGPSGSQETQYF
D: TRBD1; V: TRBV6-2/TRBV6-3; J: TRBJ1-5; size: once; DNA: TGTGCCAGCAGCGACGGGACAGGGCGAGGTCAGCCCCAGCATTTT; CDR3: CASSDGTGRGQPQHF
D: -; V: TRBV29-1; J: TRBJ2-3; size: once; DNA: TGCAGCGCGGGGGCTAGCGTAGGCACAGATACGCAGTATTTT; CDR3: CSAGASVGTDTQYF
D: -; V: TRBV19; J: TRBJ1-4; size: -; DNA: TGTGCCAGTAGTATAGCTGTAATCGAGGCCGGTAAACTGTTTTTT; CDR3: CASSIAVIEAGKLFF
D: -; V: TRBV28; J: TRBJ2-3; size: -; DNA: TGTGCCAGCAGTTTTGGGGGGGCCATCACAGATACGCAGTATTTT; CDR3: CASSFGGAITDTQYF
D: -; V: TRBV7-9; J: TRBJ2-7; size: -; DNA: TGTGCCAGCAGCCCGTTAGTGTCCGAGCAGTACTTC; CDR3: CASSPLVSEQYF
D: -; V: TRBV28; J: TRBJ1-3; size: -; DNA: TGTGCCAGCAGGAAACAGGGAAGAACTGGAAACACCATATATTTT; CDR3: CASRKQGRTGNTIYF
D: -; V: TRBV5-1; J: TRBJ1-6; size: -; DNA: TGCGCCAGCAGCTTGGGCCCCGGGAGGAATTCACCCCTCCACTTT; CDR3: CASSLGPGRNSPLHF
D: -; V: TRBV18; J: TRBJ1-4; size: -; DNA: TGTGCCAGCTTCGATCGACAGCCTAATGAAAAACTGTTTTTT; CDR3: CASFDRQPNEKLFF
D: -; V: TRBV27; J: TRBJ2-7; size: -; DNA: TGTGCCAGCAGCAACAGTCCCTACGAGCAGTACTTC; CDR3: CASSNSPYEQYF
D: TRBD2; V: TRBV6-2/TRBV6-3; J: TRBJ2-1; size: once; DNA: TGTGCCAGCAGTTACCTTGGGACTAGCGGGACCTACAATGAGCAGTTCTTC; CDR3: CASSYLGTSGTYNEQFF
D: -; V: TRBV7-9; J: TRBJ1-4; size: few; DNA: TGTGCCAGCAGCGCATCCGGGGTGGCGGATGAAAAACTGTTTTTT; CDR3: CASSASGVADEKLFF
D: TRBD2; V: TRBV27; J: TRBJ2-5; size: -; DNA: TGTGCCACCGGGGGGGGGCTAGAGACCCAGTACTTC; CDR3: CATGGGLETQYF